Reported below is one T cell receptor beta chain. Its antigen remains unidentified. The data were taken from a study of shared clonotypes between healthy human individuals. Study conclusions and caveats: What rarefaction showed was incomplete sorted-subset sequencing despite large depth.

V dropped 1 base and J dropped 3; count of bases not matched to a gene: 7. The V gene's germline CDR1 is LNHNV and CDR2 YYDKDF (reference sequence). The CDR3 loop spans 17 amino acids. Genomic DNA belonging to each subset was distributed in equal measure over several immunoSEQ plates. Here immunoSEQ multiplex PCR was the method, and the copy in TCRdb shows in-frame clones only, minus some. The table has 500,000 to 700,000 clones, about 95% seen once. CD45RO-negative, CCR7-selected cells formed the naive CD8 fraction, which excluded terminally differentiated effector memory CD45RA+ cells. The rearrangement links TRBV15 to TRBJ2-5, with TRBD2 identical over 11 bases. Input material: naive CD8+ T cells sorted from blood. This sequence originates from a young woman in good health. For the CDR3, the DNA is TGTGCCACCAGCAGAGGAGAGGGACTAGCGGAGGAAGAGACCCAGTACTTC. The encoded protein is CATSRGEGLAEEETQYF.